Listed below are T cell receptor beta chains from one sample, sequenced in a study of T cell responses to AZD1222 COVID-19 vaccine. Produced via immunoSEQ multiplex PCR; TCRdb's table is partial and in-frame only. The table includes about 140,000 clones, 91% detected once. The material was peripheral blood, obtained 28 days after the second dose of the MenACWY control vaccine. The receptors were gathered from an adult who received the MenACWY meningococcal vaccine as a control. Both conserved end residues are part of each CDR3. Fields, in order: V gene, D gene, CDR3 length, clone size, J gene, CDR3 protein, CDR3 DNA. The D gene is left open where the match is weak. Rows may omit the clone size; those that give it use once, few, many or a size class.

>TRBV28|NA|14|NA|TRBJ1-2
CASSLWGQGDGYTF
TGTGCCAGCAGTTTATGGGGCCAGGGCGATGGCTACACCTTC
>TRBV7-8|NA|15|NA|TRBJ2-2
CASSLTGTGTGELFF
TGTGCCAGCAGCTTAACGGGGACTGGCACCGGGGAGCTGTTTTTT
>TRBV7-6|TRBD2|15|once|TRBJ2-7
CASSLTSEPAYEQYF
TGTGCCAGCAGCTTAACTAGCGAACCAGCCTACGAGCAGTACTTC
>TRBV28|NA|13|NA|TRBJ1-1
CASRTGRGTEAFF
TGTGCCAGCAGGACAGGCAGGGGCACTGAAGCTTTCTTT
>TRBV10-3|TRBD2|17|NA|TRBJ2-1
CAIKLGLAGGQDNEQFF
TGTGCCATCAAATTGGGACTAGCGGGGGGGCAGGACAATGAGCAGTTCTTC
>TRBV6-6|TRBD1|15|NA|TRBJ2-4
CASSLTGGMGNIQYF
TGTGCCAGCAGCCTGACAGGGGGCATGGGAAACATTCAGTACTTC
>TRBV29-1|NA|12|NA|TRBJ2-7
CSAVGVSYEQYF
TGCAGCGCCGTGGGGGTTTCCTACGAGCAGTACTTC
>TRBV19|NA|13|NA|TRBJ2-5
CASSPQTVETQYF
TGTGCCAGTAGTCCACAGACAGTGGAGACCCAGTACTTC
>TRBV29-1|NA|12|NA|TRBJ1-1
CSARDGNTEAFF
TGCAGCGCCCGCGACGGAAACACTGAAGCTTTCTTT
>TRBV5-1|NA|13|NA|TRBJ2-3
CASSLLSTDTQYF
TGCGCCAGCAGCTTGTTGAGCACAGATACGCAGTATTTT
>TRBV7-2|NA|14|NA|TRBJ2-5
CASSVRAPVETQYF
TGTGCCAGCAGCGTCCGGGCCCCTGTAGAGACCCAGTACTTC
>TRBV18|NA|13|NA|TRBJ1-1
CASSQQGNTEAFF
TGTGCCAGCTCCCAACAGGGGAACACTGAAGCTTTCTTT
>TRBV28|TRBD1|14|NA|TRBJ2-7
CASSLLGQTYEQYF
TGTGCCAGCAGTTTGTTGGGACAGACCTACGAGCAGTACTTC
>TRBV6-5|TRBD1|15|NA|TRBJ2-5
CASTMGQGVQETQYF
TGTGCCAGCACCATGGGACAGGGCGTCCAAGAGACCCAGTACTTC
>TRBV30|NA|13|NA|TRBJ2-2
CAWSRRNTGELFF
TGTGCCTGGAGTCGAAGGAACACCGGGGAGCTGTTTTTT
>TRBV28|NA|17|NA|TRBJ2-3
CASSLRVSTDLTDTQYF
TGTGCCAGCAGTTTAAGGGTTTCGACAGACCTCACAGATACGCAGTATTTT
>TRBV7-9|TRBD1|14|NA|TRBJ1-6
CASSSPGGQSPLHF
TGTGCCAGCAGCTCACCAGGGGGGCAATCACCCCTCCACTTT
>TRBV7-9|TRBD1|11|NA|TRBJ1-1
CASQGGPEAFF
TGTGCCAGTCAGGGGGGTCCTGAAGCTTTCTTT
>TRBV2|NA|14|NA|TRBJ1-4
CASSDLGFTEKLFF
TGTGCCAGCAGTGATCTGGGATTCACTGAAAAACTGTTTTTT
>TRBV6-5|NA|14|NA|TRBJ2-7
CASSHTGTSYEQYF
TGTGCCAGCTCCCATACTGGGACATCATACGAGCAGTACTTC
>TRBV12-3/TRBV12-4|NA|13|NA|TRBJ2-7
CASSMGSPYEQYF
TGTGCCAGCAGTATGGGAAGTCCCTACGAGCAGTACTTC
>TRBV6-5|NA|14|NA|TRBJ1-5
CATRKQGLVQPQHF
TGTGCCACCCGGAAACAGGGATTGGTGCAGCCCCAGCATTTT
>TRBV7-2|NA|14|NA|TRBJ1-6
CASSLASYNSPLHF
TGTGCCAGCAGCTTAGCCTCCTATAATTCACCCCTCCACTTT
>TRBV19|TRBD2|14|NA|TRBJ2-5
CASSRTSGQETQYF
TGTGCCAGTAGTCGGACTAGCGGCCAAGAGACCCAGTACTTC
>TRBV24-1|NA|12|NA|TRBJ1-2
CATSQNTYGYTF
TGTGCCACCAGTCAGAATACTTATGGCTACACCTTC
>TRBV5-4|NA|13|NA|TRBJ2-3
CASSLTGPDTQYF
TGTGCCAGCAGCTTAACTGGTCCAGATACGCAGTATTTT
>TRBV6-2/TRBV6-3|TRBD1|16|once|TRBJ1-5
CASSLRITGGNQPQHF
TGTGCCAGCAGTTTACGGATTACAGGGGGGAATCAGCCCCAGCATTTT
>TRBV5-5|NA|16|NA|TRBJ1-1
CASSFGQGHRNTEAFF
TGTGCCAGCAGCTTCGGTCAGGGACACAGAAACACTGAAGCTTTCTTT
>TRBV30|TRBD1|12|NA|TRBJ1-2
CAWGDRTYGYTF
TGTGCCTGGGGGGACAGGACCTATGGCTACACCTTC
>TRBV21-1|NA|15|NA|TRBJ2-1
CASSKGLAGTTEQFF
TGTGCCAGCAGCAAGGGACTAGCGGGGACCACTGAGCAGTTCTTC
>TRBV3-1/TRBV3-2|TRBD1|15|NA|TRBJ1-2
CASSNGGTGFYGYTF
TGTGCCAGCAGCAACGGGGGGACAGGGTTCTATGGCTACACCTTC
>TRBV18|NA|13|NA|TRBJ1-1
CASSTPGRVLAFF
TGTGCCAGCTCGACCCCGGGGCGGGTTTTGGCTTTCTTT
>TRBV28|NA|13|NA|TRBJ2-1
CAIQRDGYNEQFF
TGTGCCATCCAAAGGGACGGCTACAATGAGCAGTTCTTC
>TRBV11-2|NA|17|NA|TRBJ1-4
CASSLLKVSATNEKLFF
TGTGCCAGCAGCTTATTAAAGGTTTCTGCAACTAATGAAAAACTGTTTTTT
>TRBV28|NA|18|few|TRBJ1-1
CASSLFNSIFLARTEAFF
TGTGCCAGCAGTTTATTCAATTCCATCTTTCTGGCTCGGACTGAAGCTTTCTTT
>TRBV3-1/TRBV3-2|TRBD1|16|once|TRBJ1-1
CASSQPGTGYGTEAFF
TGTGCCAGCAGCCAACCAGGGACAGGGTACGGCACTGAAGCTTTCTTT
>TRBV7-9|NA|13|NA|TRBJ1-5
CASSSGPAQPQHF
TGTGCCAGCAGCTCCGGACCAGCCCAGCCCCAGCATTTT
>TRBV29-1|NA|11|NA|TRBJ1-2
CSVQGSYGYTF
TGCAGCGTTCAGGGCTCCTATGGCTACACCTTC
>TRBV6-2/TRBV6-3|TRBD2|16|NA|TRBJ2-3
CASSSIPGLAGNTQYF
TGTGCCAGCAGTTCCATTCCAGGACTAGCGGGGAATACGCAGTATTTT
>TRBV19|NA|14|NA|TRBJ1-3
CASSTTGIGNTIYF
TGTGCCAGTAGTACTACAGGGATCGGAAACACCATATATTTT
>TRBV11-3|NA|15|NA|TRBJ1-3
CASSLGGAAGNTIYF
TGTGCCAGCAGCTTAGGAGGCGCGGCTGGAAACACCATATATTTT
>TRBV6-5|NA|16|NA|TRBJ1-1
CASSYSSGQGDTEAFF
TGTGCCAGCAGTTACTCATCGGGACAAGGTGACACTGAAGCTTTCTTT
>TRBV7-9|NA|15|NA|TRBJ1-2
CASSLGDAASYGYTF
TGTGCCAGCAGCTTAGGGGACGCCGCCAGCTATGGCTACACCTTC
>TRBV11-2|TRBD2|16|NA|TRBJ2-7
CASSLGLAGFAYEQYF
TGTGCCAGCAGCTTGGGACTAGCGGGGTTTGCCTACGAGCAGTACTTC